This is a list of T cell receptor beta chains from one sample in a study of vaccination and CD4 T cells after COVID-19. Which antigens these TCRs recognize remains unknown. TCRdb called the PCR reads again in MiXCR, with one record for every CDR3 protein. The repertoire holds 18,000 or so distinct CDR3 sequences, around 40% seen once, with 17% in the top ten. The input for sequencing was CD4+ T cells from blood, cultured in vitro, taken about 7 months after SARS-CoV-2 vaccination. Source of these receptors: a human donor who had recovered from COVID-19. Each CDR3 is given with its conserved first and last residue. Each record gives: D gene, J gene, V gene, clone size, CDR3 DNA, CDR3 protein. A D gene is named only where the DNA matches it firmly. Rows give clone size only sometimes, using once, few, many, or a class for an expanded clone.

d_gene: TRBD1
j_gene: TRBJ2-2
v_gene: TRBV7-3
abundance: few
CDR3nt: TGTGCCAGCAGCCCGCTGGACAGGGCGAACACCGGGGAGCTGTTTTTT
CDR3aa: CASSPLDRANTGELFF

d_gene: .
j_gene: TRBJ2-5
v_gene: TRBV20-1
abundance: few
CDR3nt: TGCAGTGGGTGGGGGGCCGGCGAGACCCAGTACTTC
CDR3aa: CSGWGAGETQYF

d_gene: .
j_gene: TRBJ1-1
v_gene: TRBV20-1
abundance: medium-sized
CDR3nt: TGCAGTGCGCATTCCTGGGGGCCCACTGAAGCTTTCTTT
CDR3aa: CSAHSWGPTEAFF

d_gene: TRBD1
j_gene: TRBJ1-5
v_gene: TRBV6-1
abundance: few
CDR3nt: TGTGCCAGCACCCCCCCAGGGGGGAATCAGCCCCAGCATTTT
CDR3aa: CASTPPGGNQPQHF

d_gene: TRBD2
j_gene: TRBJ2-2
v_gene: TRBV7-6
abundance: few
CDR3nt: TGTGCCAGCAGCTCTAGCGGGGCGAACACCGGGGAGCTGTTTTTT
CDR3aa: CASSSSGANTGELFF

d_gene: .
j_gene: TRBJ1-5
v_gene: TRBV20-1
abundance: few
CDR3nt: TGCAGTGCTAGAGGGGGAAACAATCAGCCCCAGCATTTT
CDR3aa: CSARGGNNQPQHF

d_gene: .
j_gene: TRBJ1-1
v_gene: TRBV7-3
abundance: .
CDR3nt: TGTGCCAGCAGCGTTGCTGTGAACACTGAAGCTTTCTTT
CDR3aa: CASSVAVNTEAFF

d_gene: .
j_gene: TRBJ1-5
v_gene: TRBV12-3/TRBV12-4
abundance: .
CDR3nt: TGTGCCAGCAGTCTCCAGTTGAGGGAGCCCCAGCATTTT
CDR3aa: CASSLQLREPQHF

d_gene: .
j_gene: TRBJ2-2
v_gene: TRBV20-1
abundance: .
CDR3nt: TGCAGTGCTTCTCCCACTCGTGCCCACGGGGAGCTGTTTTTT
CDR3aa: CSASPTRAHGELFF

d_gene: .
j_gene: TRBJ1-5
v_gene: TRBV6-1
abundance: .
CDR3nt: TGTGCCAGCAGTAAGGTGGGCCCAGGTGGGGGGCTAAGCAATCAGCCCCAGCATTTT
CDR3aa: CASSKVGPGGGLSNQPQHF

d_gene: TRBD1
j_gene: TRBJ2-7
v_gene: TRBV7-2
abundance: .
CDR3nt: TGTGCCAGCAGTCGGGACAGACTATCCTACGAGCAGTACTTC
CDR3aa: CASSRDRLSYEQYF

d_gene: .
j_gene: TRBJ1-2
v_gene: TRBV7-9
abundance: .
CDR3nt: TGTGCCAGCAGCCACGGGGGGGAGGGTTTGGGCTACACCTTC
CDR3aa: CASSHGGEGLGYTF